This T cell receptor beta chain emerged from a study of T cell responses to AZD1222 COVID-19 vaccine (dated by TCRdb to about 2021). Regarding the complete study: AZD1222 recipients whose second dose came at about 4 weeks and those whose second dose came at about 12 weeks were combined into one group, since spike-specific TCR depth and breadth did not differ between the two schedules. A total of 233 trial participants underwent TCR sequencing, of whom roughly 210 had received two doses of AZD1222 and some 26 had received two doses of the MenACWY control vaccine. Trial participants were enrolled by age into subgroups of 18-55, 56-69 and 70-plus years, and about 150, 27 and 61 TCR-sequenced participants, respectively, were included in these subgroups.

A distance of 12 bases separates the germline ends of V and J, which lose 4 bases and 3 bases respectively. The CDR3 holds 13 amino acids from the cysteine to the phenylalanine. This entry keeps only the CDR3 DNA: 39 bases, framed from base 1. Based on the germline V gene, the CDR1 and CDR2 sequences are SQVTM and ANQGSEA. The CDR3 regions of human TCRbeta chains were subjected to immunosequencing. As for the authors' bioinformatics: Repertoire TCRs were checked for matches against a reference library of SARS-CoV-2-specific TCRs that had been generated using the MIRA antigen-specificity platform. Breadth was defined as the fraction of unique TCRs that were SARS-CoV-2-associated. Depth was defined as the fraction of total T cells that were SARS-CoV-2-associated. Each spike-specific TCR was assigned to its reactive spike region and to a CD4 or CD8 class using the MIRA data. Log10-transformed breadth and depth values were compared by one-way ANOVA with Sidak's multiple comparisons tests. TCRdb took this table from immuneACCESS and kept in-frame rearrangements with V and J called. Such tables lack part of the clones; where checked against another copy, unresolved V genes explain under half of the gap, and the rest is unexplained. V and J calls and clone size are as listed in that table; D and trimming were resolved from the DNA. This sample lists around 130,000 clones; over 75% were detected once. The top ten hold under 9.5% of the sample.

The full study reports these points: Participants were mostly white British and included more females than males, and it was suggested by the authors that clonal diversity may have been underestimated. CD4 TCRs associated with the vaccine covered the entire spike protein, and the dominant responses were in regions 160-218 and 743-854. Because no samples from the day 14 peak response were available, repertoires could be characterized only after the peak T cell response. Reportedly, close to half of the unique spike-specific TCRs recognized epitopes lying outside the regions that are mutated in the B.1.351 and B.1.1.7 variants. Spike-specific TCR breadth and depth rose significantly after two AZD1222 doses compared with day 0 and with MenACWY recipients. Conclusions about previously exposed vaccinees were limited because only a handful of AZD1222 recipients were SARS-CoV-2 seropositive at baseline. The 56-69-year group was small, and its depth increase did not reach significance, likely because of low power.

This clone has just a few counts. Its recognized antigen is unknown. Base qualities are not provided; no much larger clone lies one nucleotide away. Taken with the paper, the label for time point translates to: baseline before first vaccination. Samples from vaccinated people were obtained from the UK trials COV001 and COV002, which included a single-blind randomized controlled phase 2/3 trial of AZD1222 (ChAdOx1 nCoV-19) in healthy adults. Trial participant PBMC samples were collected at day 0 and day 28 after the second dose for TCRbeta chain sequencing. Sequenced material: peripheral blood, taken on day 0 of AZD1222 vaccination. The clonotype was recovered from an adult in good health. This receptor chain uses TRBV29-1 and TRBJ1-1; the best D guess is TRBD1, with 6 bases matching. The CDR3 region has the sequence CSVGWGGHTEAFF. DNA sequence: TGCAGCGTTGGATGGGGGGGGCACACTGAAGCTTTCTTT.